This T cell receptor (beta chain) was captured by sequencing in a study of T cells after yellow fever vaccination. The study's findings and limits: The booster saw the reappearance of most primary-vaccination clones (roughly 96% CD4, about 88% CD8).

Trimming removed 5 bases at V and 4 bases at J, with 11 bases between. The CDR3 loop spans 13 amino acids. The germline V gene has CDR1 MNHEY and CDR2 SVGAGI. TCRdb reprocessed the 5' RACE reads via MiXCR and lists one record per CDR3 protein. Here the sample spans 280,000 or so distinct CDR3 sequences, about 10% being singletons. This clonotype was picked up many times. What it binds is not known. The starting material was CD4+ T cells sorted from PBMCs, obtained 5 days after the yellow fever booster vaccination. The V and J genes are TRBV6-5 and TRBJ1-2, with D possibly being TRBD1 (5 bases). This TCR was sampled from a man aged 18 to 29 who received the YFV17D yellow fever vaccine. CDR3 region: CASSNGGTYGYTF. The DNA of the CDR3 is TGTGCCAGCAGTAACGGGGGGACCTATGGCTACACCTTC.